This section outlines one TCR beta chain sequence together with its context. This sample stems from a study of metastatic and nonmetastatic thyroid tumors. Through MiXCR, TCRdb re-clonotyped the PCR reads. The sample has 21,000 or so clones; approximately 30% are singletons. Patients were all untreated before their thyroid surgery. V lost 4 bases, J lost 3 bases, and 7 bases lay in between. The V gene's germline CDR1 is MGHRA and CDR2 YSYEKL. The CDR3 has 14 amino acids. The source material was tumor tissue. The chain has TRBV4-1 and TRBJ2-6, with D possibly called TRBD1 or TRBD2 (5 bases each). This clonotype was sampled from a male donor with papillary thyroid cancer or a benign thyroid nodule (not recorded which). Some clones in this sample may be carry-over from other donors' samples. The CDR3: CASSRGGGANVLTF. The CDR3 region has the DNA TGCGCCAGCAGCCGTGGGGGTGGGGCCAACGTCCTGACTTTC.